These 30 T cell receptor beta chains came from one sample sequenced in a study of T cell repertoires in cytomegalovirus infection (dated by TCRdb to about 2019). The sequencing machine was an Illumina HiSeq 1500. In TCRdb, the public reads were trimmed at Q25 with fastp and aligned with MiXCR, with productive beta chains retained. Every distinct CDR3 protein forms one entry, paired with its most common genes and DNA. The sample has about 230,000 distinct CDR3 sequences on record, about 20% of them singletons. The ten largest make up 15% to 20% of the sample. Sequencing used CD8+ T cells from PBMCs. Receptor source: a human donor in good health (CMV status not recorded). Some clones in this sample may be carry-over from other donors' samples.

This clonotype was recorded only once. The chain couples TRBV7-6 to TRBJ1-5; a possible D gene is TRBD1 (5 bases). Germline CDR1 reads SGHVS; CDR2 reads FNYEAQ. With 3 bases removed from V and 4 bases from J, the gap between germline ends came to 10 bases. The CDR3 contains 14 residues. The CDR3 spells CASSFGGDNQPQHF. The CDR3 DNA reads as TGTGCCAGCAGCTTTGGGGGGGATAATCAGCCCCAGCATTTT. Full variable domain (outside the CDR3, taken from reference TRBV7-6 and TRBJ1-5): GAGVSQSPRYKVTKRGQDVALRCDPISGHVSLYWYRQALGQGPEFLTYFNYEAQQDKSGLPNDRFSAERPEGSISTLTIQRTEQRDSAMYRCASSFGGDNQPQHFGDGTRLSIL.

The J gene is TRBJ2-1, the V gene TRBV5-4; D remains unclear. Germline V gene data show CDR1 as SGHNT and CDR2 as YYREEE (reference sequence). V lost 1 base and J 7 bases, leaving 6 bases between the germline ends. The CDR3 is 12 residues long. The CDR3 DNA reads TGTGCCAGCAGCTTGATAACAAATGAGCAGTTCTTC. It translates to CASSLITNEQFF.

This clonotype occurred a few times. The chain couples TRBV12-3 or TRBV12-4 to TRBJ1-1; the D gene is possibly TRBD1 (6 bases). With 3 bases removed from V and 0 bases from J, the gap between germline ends came to 14 bases. This CDR3 region has 16 residues. CDR3: CASSLGVRGVNTEAFF. CDR3 DNA: TGTGCCAGCAGTTTGGGGGTAAGGGGGGTGAACACTGAAGCTTTCTTT.

The rearrangement joins TRBV7-6 to TRBJ2-3; perhaps TRBD2 as D (6 bases). V gave up 4 bases and J gave up 6 bases, with 17 bases separating them. The CDR3 length is 15 residues. Germline loops: CDR1 SGHVS, CDR2 FNYEAQ. The CDR3 sequence: CASSSGPSRGDTQYF. In DNA, the CDR3 is TGTGCCAGCAGCTCCGGACCCTCCCGGGGGGATACGCAGTATTTT.

The V and J genes are TRBV20-1 and TRBJ2-7; 11 nucleotides align to TRBD1. J lost 2 bases, V lost 3 bases, and 3 bases had no gene match. Germline V CDR1 and CDR2: DFQATT, SNEGSKA (reference sequence). The CDR3 sequence is 14 residues long. CDR3 protein: CSARGQGVTYEQYF. CDR3 DNA: TGCAGTGCTAGGGGACAGGGGGTAACCTACGAGCAGTACTTC.

This clonotype was recorded a few times. The chain has TRBV15 and TRBJ2-1, with D possibly TRBD1 on 6 matching bases. Germline values: CDR1 LNHNV, CDR2 YYDKDF (reference sequence). This CDR3 contains 14 residues. Trimming stripped 5 bases from V and 5 bases from J, with 13 bases between. The CDR3 sequence: CATSFWGQNNEQFF. CDR3 nucleotides: TGTGCCACCAGCTTTTGGGGGCAGAACAATGAGCAGTTCTTC.

V is TRBV20-1 and J is TRBJ2-1; the match to TRBD2 covers 7 bases. With 1 base clipped from V and 2 bases from J, the junction kept 11 bases outside the gene matches. In germline, CDR1 is DFQATT, CDR2 SNEGSKA (reference sequence). The CDR3 length is 17 residues. As DNA, the CDR3 is TGCAGTGCTAGAGCCCTACCAGCGGGGAGACCCTACAATGAGCAGTTCTTC. Its translation: CSARALPAGRPYNEQFF.

The chain carries TRBV11-2 and TRBJ2-1, with 8 bases aligning to TRBD1. Germline CDR1 reads SGHAT; CDR2 reads FQNNGV. The CDR3 contains 16 residues. Losses at the gene ends were 1 base for V and 6 bases for J; bases not matched to a gene: 8. This CDR3 is CASSLAVTGVGNEQFF. CDR3 bases: TGTGCCAGCAGCTTAGCAGTGACAGGGGTTGGCAATGAGCAGTTCTTC.

J is TRBJ2-1 and V is TRBV27, with D perhaps being TRBD1 or TRBD2 (5 bases each). Trimming left V 3 bases short and J 12 bases short, with 18 bases between. Germline V gene lookup returns CDR1 MNHEY and CDR2 SMNVEV (reference sequence). This CDR3 contains 14 residues. CDR3 DNA sequence: TGTGCCAGCAGTTTGATAGGGGACCGCGATGGGCAGTTCTTC. Encoded protein: CASSLIGDRDGQFF.

This clonotype was counted between two and nine times. J is TRBJ2-1 and V is TRBV7-9; D gene unclear. V lost 5 bases to trimming and J lost 4 bases, with 6 bases between them. The CDR3 loop spans 12 amino acids. Per germline, CDR1 SEHNR and CDR2 FQNEAQ (reference sequence). DNA of the CDR3: TGTGCCAGCAGCGAAGGGTACAATGAGCAGTTCTTC. It specifies CASSEGYNEQFF. Supplemented by reference TRBV7-9 and TRBJ2-1, the full variable domain reads DTGVSQNPRHKITKRGQNVTFRCDPISEHNRLYWYRQTLGQGPEFLTYFQNEAQLEKSRLLSDRFSAERPKGSFSTLEIQRTEQGDSAMYLCASSEGYNEQFFGPGTRLTVL.

This clonotype was recorded many times. This chain joins TRBV12-3 or TRBV12-4 and TRBJ2-3; D is undetermined. With 10 bases removed from V and 2 bases from J, the gap between germline ends came to 16 bases. CDR3 length: 14 residues. This CDR3 reads CATTDEQATDTQYF. CDR3 DNA sequence: TGTGCCACAACGGACGAGCAGGCCACAGATACGCAGTATTTT.

As to this clonotype: A read error may be the cause here, since a much bigger clone is one base away. This chain uses TRBV12-3 or TRBV12-4 with TRBJ2-7; maybe TRBD1 (5 bases). The ends were cut back, 3 bases at V and 3 bases at J, with 15 bases in the middle. This CDR3 is built from 15 residues. The CDR3 protein is CASSLDGQGHYEQYF. The CDR3 region has the DNA TGTGCCAGCAGTTTGGATGGGCAGGGTCACTACGAGCAGTACTTC.

This clonotype was counted once. Written as DNA, the CDR3 is TGCAGCGTTGGGGGGGCCTACGAGCAGTACTTC. Translated: CSVGGAYEQYF. The chain couples TRBV29-1 to TRBJ2-7, with a tentative D call TRBD2 (6 bases). Per the germline V gene, CDR1 is SQVTM and CDR2 is ANQGSEA. Trimming left V 4 bases short and J 2 bases short, with 6 bases between. The CDR3 totals 11 residues.

Many counts were recorded for this clonotype. The chain recombines TRBV27 with TRBJ2-3, with TRBD2 matching 9 bases. J lost 5 bases, V lost 4 bases, and 7 bases had no gene match. This CDR3 has 15 amino acids. Germline V gene lookup returns CDR1 MNHEY and CDR2 SMNVEV (reference sequence). The CDR3 sequence: CASSWAGGLEDTQYF. CDR3 nucleotide sequence: TGTGCCAGCAGTTGGGCGGGGGGGCTTGAAGATACGCAGTATTTT.

This clonotype was observed many times. V and J are TRBV7-9 and TRBJ2-7; TRBD1 is a possible D gene (5 bases). The V gene lost 4 bases and the J gene lost 5 bases, with 12 bases spanning the gap. Looked up from germline, CDR1 is SEHNR and CDR2 is FQNEAQ (reference sequence). The CDR3 loop spans 13 amino acids. This chain's CDR3 is CASSSRQFHEQYF. CDR3 nucleotides: TGTGCCAGCAGCTCAAGACAGTTCCACGAGCAGTACTTC.

V and J are TRBV24-1 and TRBJ2-7; TRBD2 matches 7 bases. Germline CDR1 and CDR2: KGHDR and SFDVKD. The CDR3 is made up of 14 amino acids. After removal of 9 bases from V and 2 bases from J, the junction contained 9 bases not matched to a gene. CDR3 bases: TGTGCCACCCCTCCGGGGGGAAGAACCTACGAGCAGTACTTC. This encodes CATPPGGRTYEQYF.

In this sample, this clonotype turned up many times. CDR3 in amino acids: CASREGQLENQPQHF. The CDR3 nucleotides read TGTGCCAGCAGGGAGGGACAGCTGGAAAATCAGCCCCAGCATTTT. The chain links TRBV28 to TRBJ1-5, with 7 positions matching TRBD1. The V gene's germline CDR1 is MDHEN and CDR2 SYDVKM. The junction had 9 bases not matched to a gene; V was cut back by 6 bases and J by 4 bases. The CDR3 consists of 15 residues.

This clonotype was seen a handful of times. The chain joins TRBV11-2 to TRBJ2-1, with 9 bases identical to TRBD2. Germline V gene sequence: CDR1 SGHAT, CDR2 FQNNGV. V dropped 4 bases and J dropped 3; count of bases not matched to a gene: 10. The CDR3 spans 17 residues. The CDR3 region has the DNA TGTGCCAGCAGCTCACGGCTCCAGACTAGCGGCTACAATGAGCAGTTCTTC. It specifies CASSSRLQTSGYNEQFF.

This chain links TRBV7-9 with TRBJ1-5; D may be TRBD1 (5 bases). Germline CDR1 SEHNR, CDR2 FQNEAQ (reference sequence). The germline V and J ends were trimmed by 6 bases and 4 bases, with 10 bases remaining between them. This CDR3 region has 13 residues. The CDR3 region has the DNA TGTGCCAGCAGTAACGGGGGAAATCAGCCCCAGCATTTT. Amino acid sequence: CASSNGGNQPQHF.

On this clonotype: A much larger clone differs by one base, so this may be a read error. This chain joins TRBV7-8 and TRBJ2-1; a possible D gene is TRBD2 (6 bases). Germline V gene lookup returns CDR1 SGHVS and CDR2 FQNEAQ. The CDR3 spans 11 residues. DNA for the CDR3: TGTGTCAGCAGCTTAGCGGAAGAGCAGTTCTTC. Protein sequence: CVSSLAEEQFF.

This clonotype was seen many times. The gene calls are TRBV7-9 and TRBJ1-1; no definite D call. Trimming took off 5 bases at V and 5 bases at J, with 9 bases between the two ends. The CDR3 covers 12 residues. Germline CDR1 reads SEHNR; CDR2 reads FQNEAQ (reference sequence). The CDR3 nucleotides read TGTGCCAGCAGCCCGCTTGGAACTGAAGCTTTCTTT. This gives the protein CASSPLGTEAFF. Together with reference TRBV7-9 and TRBJ1-1, the CDR3 gives the full variable domain: DTGVSQNPRHKITKRGQNVTFRCDPISEHNRLYWYRQTLGQGPEFLTYFQNEAQLEKSRLLSDRFSAERPKGSFSTLEIQRTEQGDSAMYLCASSPLGTEAFFGQGTRLTVV.

This sequence joins TRBV13 and TRBJ2-3, with 8 positions matching TRBD1. Germline assignment: CDR1 PRHDT and CDR2 FYEKMQ (reference sequence). Unmatched junction bases numbered 3, after V lost 3 bases and J lost 4 bases. The CDR3 extends over 14 amino acids. Here the CDR3 reads CASSLEQGADTQYF. DNA for the CDR3: TGTGCCAGCAGCTTGGAACAGGGGGCAGATACGCAGTATTTT.

V and J are TRBV19 and TRBJ1-5; D not certain. The CDR3 totals 13 residues. V lost 6 bases and J 2 bases, leaving 8 bases between the germline ends. Germline V gene lookup returns CDR1 LNHDA and CDR2 SQIVND (reference sequence). The CDR3 DNA reads as TGTGCCAGTAGAGAGATGGGCAATCAGCCCCAGCATTTT. As protein: CASREMGNQPQHF.

This clonotype has only a few counts. This chain connects TRBV2 to TRBJ1-6, with 7 positions matching TRBD1. There are 15 residues in the CDR3. Germline V gene sequence: CDR1 SNHLY, CDR2 FYNNEI. V shed 3 bases, J shed 4 bases, and the junction held 3 bases outside the gene matches. For the CDR3, the DNA is TGTGCCAGCAGTGATTCAGGGGGGTATAATTCACCCCTCCACTTT. Protein product: CASSDSGGYNSPLHF. Full variable domain (rest looked up from reference TRBV2 and TRBJ1-6): EPEVTQTPSHQVTQMGQEVILRCVPISNHLYFYWYRQILGQKVEFLVSFYNNEISEKSEIFDDQFSVERPDGSNFTLKIRSTKLEDSAMYFCASSDSGGYNSPLHFGNGTRLTVT.

By share, this clonotype counts as medium-sized. This rearrangement joins TRBV7-8 to TRBJ1-2; TRBD1 matches 11 bases. The CDR3 is 15 residues long. Germline V gene data show CDR1 as SGHVS and CDR2 as FQNEAQ. The ends lost 5 bases at V and 8 bases at J; junction bases unmatched: 10. DNA for the CDR3: TGTGCCAGCAGCACCGGACAGGGGGCGCTTGGAGGCTACACCTTC. Its translation: CASSTGQGALGGYTF. Drawing the rest from reference TRBV7-8 and TRBJ1-2, the complete variable domain is GAGVSQSPRYKVAKRGQDVALRCDPISGHVSLFWYQQALGQGPEFLTYFQNEAQLDKSGLPSDRFFAERPEGSVSTLKIQRTQQEDSAVYLCASSTGQGALGGYTFGSGTRLTVV.

The genes are TRBV4-3 and TRBJ1-2; 7 bases are shared with TRBD1. Looked up from germline, CDR1 is LGHNA and CDR2 is YSLEER. The V gene end was trimmed by 4 bases and the J gene end by 8 bases; junction bases not matched to a gene: 13. The CDR3 is 15 amino acids. In DNA, the CDR3 is TGCGCCAGCAGCCCGATACCCGACAGGGTAGGCGGCTACACCTTC. This codes for CASSPIPDRVGGYTF.

In its sample, this clonotype was seen many times. CDR3 DNA: TGTGCTAGTGGTTTGGGGGACGAAAACATTCAGTACTTC. It encodes CASGLGDENIQYF. This chain joins TRBV12-5 and TRBJ2-4; D possibly uses TRBD1 or TRBD2 (5 bases each). Germline V gene sequence: CDR1 LGHNT, CDR2 FRNRAP. V was clipped by 1 base and J by 5 bases, with 6 bases between them. This CDR3 has 13 amino acids.

This chain uses TRBV7-2 with TRBJ2-5, with TRBD1 identical over 8 bases. The CDR3 is made up of 18 amino acids. Germline CDR1 SGHTA, CDR2 FQGNSA. V lost 1 base to trimming and J lost 2 bases; unmatched junction nucleotides: 12. This chain's CDR3 is CASSLEGQGYFVQETQYF. Here the CDR3 DNA reads TGTGCCAGCAGCTTAGAAGGACAGGGTTATTTCGTTCAAGAGACCCAGTACTTC.

In its sample, this clonotype was seen a few times. V usage is TRBV15 and J usage is TRBJ1-1; D remains ambiguous. The CDR3 runs to 14 residues. Trimming pared 5 bases from V and 2 bases from J, leaving 12 bases between. Germline lookup yields CDR1 LNHNV and CDR2 YYDKDF (reference sequence). DNA of the CDR3: TGTGCCACCAGCTCCCAGCTCTTAAACACTGAAGCTTTCTTT. Its protein is CATSSQLLNTEAFF.

About this clonotype: One base away lies a much larger clone, so this may be a sequencing read error. The CDR3 reads CASSLRDRPTSYEQYF. CDR3 sequence (DNA): TGTGCCAGCAGCCTCCGGGACAGGCCTACCTCCTACGAGCAGTACTTC. The chain uses TRBV7-2 and TRBJ2-7; TRBD1 matches 8 bases. Trimming at V came to 5 bases and at J to 0 bases, leaving 9 bases not matched to a gene. The germline V gene encodes CDR1 SGHTA and CDR2 FQGNSA. This CDR3 contains 16 residues.